Presented here are 30 T cell receptor beta chains from one specimen sequenced in a study of blood T cell repertoires in COVID-19 (TCRdb year 2020). Library preparation used the immunoSEQ multiplex PCR assay. Imported from immuneACCESS, the table was reduced by TCRdb to in-frame sequences with V and J called. These copies leave out some clones; in studies compared against another copy, an unresolved V gene accounts for under half, and the cause of the remainder is not known. The sample profile shows just under 90,000 clones; roughly 88% of them were found once. Around 3% of the sample lies in the top ten. Sample: peripheral blood. The receptors originated from a woman of 80 years or more with acute or convalescent COVID-19.

This clone was observed a single time. The rearrangement uses TRBV7-3 and TRBJ1-1, with 8 bases that match TRBD1. This CDR3 is 14 amino acids long. Germline V gene sequence: CDR1 SGHTA, CDR2 FQGTGA. Unmatched junction bases numbered 3, after V lost 5 bases and J lost 1 base. The CDR3 reads CASSGQGGNTEAFF. CDR3 in DNA: TGTGCCAGCAGCGGACAGGGAGGGAACACTGAAGCTTTCTTT.

This chain joins TRBV2 and TRBJ1-6; TRBD1 might be the D (6 bases). Germline V gene data show CDR1 as SNHLY and CDR2 as FYNNEI. With 4 bases removed from V and 12 bases from J, the gap between germline ends came to 10 bases. CDR3 length: 12 amino acids. The CDR3 sequence: CASSARTEPLHF. As DNA, the CDR3 is TGTGCCAGCAGTGCCCGGACAGAACCCCTCCACTTT.

The rearrangement links TRBV6-6 to TRBJ2-5, with 8 bases aligning to TRBD1. CDR1 is MNHNY and CDR2 is SVGAGI in the germline V gene (reference sequence). This CDR3 region has 15 residues. V shed 2 bases and J 2 bases; nucleotides not matched to a gene: 4. The CDR3 loop reads CASSYNRGTQETQYF. DNA of the CDR3: TGTGCCAGCAGTTACAACAGGGGGACACAAGAGACCCAGTACTTC.

The V gene is TRBV7-2, the J gene TRBJ2-3, with a weak D call TRBD1 (5 bases). Deletions cut 3 bases from V and 5 bases from J, with 12 bases between. The CDR3 totals 14 residues. Germline V CDR1 and CDR2: SGHTA, FQGNSA. CDR3 nucleotides: TGTGCCAGCAGCTTCCGAGAAAGGGGAGATACGCAGTATTTT. Amino acids: CASSFRERGDTQYF.

V is TRBV7-2 and J is TRBJ1-2, with unresolved D. V gave up 4 bases and J gave up 4 bases, with 10 bases separating them. Germline CDR1 and CDR2: SGHTA and FQGNSA. There are 13 residues in the CDR3. CDR3 in DNA: TGTGCCAGCAGCTCCGGGTCCCTCTATGGCTACACCTTC. Translating gives CASSSGSLYGYTF.

The V and J genes are TRBV18 and TRBJ2-5, with 8 positions matching TRBD1. The V segment lost 2 bases and the J segment 5 bases; nucleotides outside the gene matches: 10. The CDR3 is 16 amino acids. The germline CDR1 and CDR2 sequences are KGHSH and LQKENI. The CDR3, as DNA: TGTGCCAGCTCACCAACGACAGGGGATTTCGGGGAGACCCAGTACTTC. Residues: CASSPTTGDFGETQYF.

The CDR3, as DNA: TGTGCCAGCAGTCGACTAGCGGACACCGGGGAGCTGTTTTTT. This sequence encodes CASSRLADTGELFF. V and J are TRBV3-1 (or the pseudogene TRBV3-2) and TRBJ2-2; 9 bases are shared with TRBD2. CDR1 LGHDT and CDR2 YNNKEL come from the germline V gene (reference sequence). This CDR3 comprises 14 residues. V lost 6 bases, J lost 3 bases, and 2 bases stayed unmatched.

The chain is built from TRBV7-3 and TRBJ1-2; 9 bases are a match to TRBD1. CDR1 and CDR2 from the germline V gene are SGHTA and FQGTGA. This CDR3 is built from 14 residues. J gave up 13 bases and V 2 bases, and 11 bases lay outside the gene matches. DNA for the CDR3: TGTGCCAGCAGCTTAGGGCTCTGGACAGGGGTGTTCACCTTC. The encoded protein is CASSLGLWTGVFTF.

This clone showed up just once. The rearrangement joins TRBV3-1 (or the pseudogene TRBV3-2) to TRBJ1-4; 9 bases fit TRBD1. This CDR3 region has 14 residues. V shed 4 bases and J 6 bases; nucleotides not matched to a gene: 3. CDR1 is LGHDT, CDR2 YNNKEL, per germline (reference sequence). CDR3 DNA sequence: TGTGCCAGCAGCCGACAGGGGGGGGATGAAAAACTGTTTTTT. This codes for CASSRQGGDEKLFF.

The chain is built from TRBV4-1 and TRBJ2-1, with 8 bases that match TRBD2. Germline V gene sequence: CDR1 MGHRA, CDR2 YSYEKL. The ends lost 4 bases at V and 9 bases at J; junction bases unmatched: 11. This CDR3 region has 15 residues. CDR3 nucleotides: TGCGCCAGCAGCCCCTTGGCGGGAGGTCGTCCTGAGCAGTTCTTC. It yields the protein CASSPLAGGRPEQFF.

The V and J genes are TRBV7-2 and TRBJ2-7; D call uncertain. In germline, CDR1 is SGHTA, CDR2 FQGNSA. The CDR3 length is 13 residues. V lost 1 base to trimming and J lost 3 bases, with 7 bases between them. The CDR3 loop reads CASSLGTVYEQYF. In nucleotides, the CDR3 is TGTGCCAGCAGCTTAGGTACAGTCTACGAGCAGTACTTC.

The chain recombines TRBV6-4 with TRBJ1-2; no clear D gene. The CDR3 is made up of 12 amino acids. Looked up from germline, CDR1 is MRHNA and CDR2 is SNTAGT. V lost 2 bases, J lost 4 bases, and 5 bases lay in between. As DNA, the CDR3 is TGTGCCAGCAGTGACGGGAGCTATGGCTACACCTTC. Protein product: CASSDGSYGYTF.

The chain carries TRBV7-9 and TRBJ2-7; possibly TRBD2 for D (5 bases). Germline lookup yields CDR1 SEHNR and CDR2 FQNEAQ (reference sequence). The CDR3 runs to 16 residues. Trimming took 5 bases from V and 2 from J, leaving 19 bases between them. CDR3 bases: TGTGCCAGCAGCCAAAATACGGCGGGCCCTCCCTACGAGCAGTACTTC. Its protein product is CASSQNTAGPPYEQYF. The full variable domain, completed using reference TRBV7-9 and TRBJ2-7, is DTGVSQNPRHKITKRGQNVTFRCDPISEHNRLYWYRQTLGQGPEFLTYFQNEAQLEKSRLLSDRFSAERPKGSFSTLEIQRTEQGDSAMYLCASSQNTAGPPYEQYFGPGTRLTVT.

This clone appeared a single time. The gene calls are TRBV5-1 and TRBJ2-3; 8 nucleotides line up with TRBD2. Losses at the gene ends were 4 bases for V and 5 bases for J; bases not matched to a gene: 6. The CDR3 loop spans 14 amino acids. The germline V gene encodes CDR1 SGHRS and CDR2 YFSETQ. The CDR3 reads CASSTSGSGDTQYF. The CDR3 DNA follows: TGCGCCAGCAGCACAAGCGGGAGCGGAGATACGCAGTATTTT.

CDR3: CASEQGISQPQHF. CDR3 in DNA: TGTGCCAGCGAACAGGGGATTTCTCAGCCCCAGCATTTT. V gene TRBV2 combines with J gene TRBJ1-5, with 7 positions matching TRBD1. The CDR3 is 13 amino acids. V lost 8 bases and J lost 6; bases outside the gene matches: 7. The V gene's germline CDR1 is SNHLY and CDR2 FYNNEI.

The rearrangement links TRBV30 to TRBJ2-3; perhaps TRBD2 as D (6 bases). CDR1 is GTSNPN and CDR2 is SVGIG in the germline V gene (reference sequence). The length of the CDR3 is 13 residues. Trimming left V 0 bases short and J 4 bases short, with 8 bases between. The CDR3 coding sequence is TGTGCCTGGAGTGTAGGAGGGGCAGATACGCAGTATTTT. Encoded protein: CAWSVGGADTQYF.

The chain employs TRBV7-2 and TRBJ2-7, with D unclear. V was shortened by 1 base and J by 6 bases, with 7 bases between the two germline ends. Germline V lookup: CDR1 SGHTA, CDR2 FQGNSA. This CDR3 comprises 12 residues. The CDR3 DNA follows: TGTGCCAGCAGCTTAGGGGCCCTCGAGCAGTACTTC. Translation gives CASSLGALEQYF.

The CDR3 sequence is CASRATGGSYNSPLHF. CDR3 nucleotide sequence: TGTGCCAGCAGAGCCACAGGGGGCTCCTATAATTCACCCCTCCACTTT. V usage is TRBV6-6 and J usage is TRBJ1-6, with 8 bases aligning to TRBD1. V lost 6 bases, J lost 0 bases, and 4 bases stayed unmatched. CDR1 is MNHNY and CDR2 is SVGAGI in the germline V gene (reference sequence). This CDR3 is built from 16 residues.

The chain recombines TRBV11-2 with TRBJ2-1, with D unclear. Germline V gene sequence: CDR1 SGHAT, CDR2 FQNNGV. Trimming stripped 5 bases from V and 4 bases from J, with 12 bases between. The CDR3 extends over 14 amino acids. This CDR3 is CASSPSPSYNEQFF. CDR3 DNA: TGTGCCAGCAGCCCCTCGCCTAGTTACAATGAGCAGTTCTTC.

The chain is built from TRBV12-3 or TRBV12-4 and TRBJ1-2; TRBD1 matches 8 bases. Trimming at V came to 5 bases and at J to 2 bases, leaving 1 base not matched to a gene. There are 13 residues in the CDR3. This chain's CDR3 is CASSRQGNYGYTF. The CDR3 nucleotides are TGTGCCAGCAGTCGACAGGGGAACTATGGCTACACCTTC.

This chain joins TRBV7-9 and TRBJ2-5; D call uncertain. CDR1 and CDR2 (germline): SEHNR, FQNEAQ (reference sequence). The CDR3 covers 11 residues. With 7 bases removed from V and 5 bases from J, the gap between germline ends came to 8 bases. The chain's CDR3 is CASNRQETQYF. CDR3 DNA sequence: TGTGCCAGCAATCGTCAGGAGACCCAGTACTTC.

The chain couples TRBV3-1 (or the pseudogene TRBV3-2) to TRBJ2-2, with D perhaps matching TRBD2 (6 bases). Per germline, CDR1 LGHDT and CDR2 YNNKEL (reference sequence). The CDR3 loop spans 13 amino acids. V was trimmed by 1 base and J by 7 bases, leaving 7 bases between them. The CDR3: CASSQVRGGELFF. The CDR3 coding sequence is TGTGCCAGCAGCCAAGTGCGGGGCGGGGAGCTGTTTTTT.

The J gene is TRBJ2-2, the V gene TRBV30; 9 bases map to TRBD1. The CDR3 sequence is 16 residues long. Germline-derived CDR1 and CDR2 are GTSNPN and SVGIG (reference sequence). With 5 bases clipped from V and 3 bases from J, the junction kept 10 bases outside the gene matches. DNA for the CDR3: TGTGCCTGGTTCCCGTCCAGACAGGGGGACACCGGGGAGCTGTTTTTT. As protein: CAWFPSRQGDTGELFF. Combining the CDR3 with reference TRBV30 and TRBJ2-2 gives the whole variable domain SQTIHQWPATLVQPVGSPLSLECTVEGTSNPNLYWYRQAAGRGLQLLFYSVGIGQISSEVPQNLSASRPQDRQFILSSKKLLLSDSGFYLCAWFPSRQGDTGELFFGEGSRLTVL.

This chain joins TRBV27 and TRBJ2-7, with 8 positions matching TRBD1. V was clipped by 6 bases and J by 3 bases; unmatched bases: 4. The CDR3 length is 13 residues. Looked up from germline, CDR1 is MNHEY and CDR2 is SMNVEV (reference sequence). CDR3: CASSPDRGYEQYF. The CDR3, as DNA: TGTGCCAGCAGCCCTGACAGGGGCTACGAGCAGTACTTC.

The gene calls are TRBV7-2 and TRBJ1-2; 7 positions agree with TRBD1. CDR1 and CDR2 (germline): SGHTA, FQGNSA. Losses at the gene ends were 6 bases for V and 3 bases for J; bases not matched to a gene: 7. This CDR3 is 14 amino acids long. DNA for the CDR3: TGTGCCAGCAGGCTGACAGGGAATGACTATGGCTACACCTTC. This codes for CASRLTGNDYGYTF.

The V and J genes are TRBV4-3 and TRBJ2-3; D unresolved. Deletions cut 1 base from V and 0 bases from J, with 11 bases between. The CDR3 is 16 residues long. CDR1 is LGHNA, CDR2 YSLEER, per germline. This CDR3 is CASSQAAMASTDTQYF. The CDR3 region has the DNA TGCGCCAGCAGCCAAGCCGCCATGGCTAGCACAGATACGCAGTATTTT.

This rearrangement joins TRBV5-1 to TRBJ2-6; 7 bases line up with TRBD1. The CDR3 spans 19 residues. The ends lost 0 bases at V and 4 bases at J; junction bases unmatched: 13. CDR1 and CDR2 (germline): SGHRS, YFSETQ. Here the CDR3 DNA reads TGCGCCAGCAGCTTGGCTCGAGGGACAGAGATCCTGGGGGCCAACGTCCTGACTTTC. This codes for CASSLARGTEILGANVLTF. The variable domain in full, with the rest retrieved from reference TRBV5-1 and TRBJ2-6, is KAGVTQTPRYLIKTRGQQVTLSCSPISGHRSVSWYQQTPGQGLQFLFEYFSETQRNKGNFPGRFSGRQFSNSRSEMNVSTLELGDSALYLCASSLARGTEILGANVLTFGAGSRLTVL.

Here the CDR3 reads CASSYTWTGLSEKLFF. DNA for the CDR3: TGTGCCAGCAGCTACACCTGGACAGGGCTTAGTGAAAAACTGTTTTTT. The chain recombines TRBV7-9 with TRBJ1-4; 8 bases align to TRBD1. V shed 4 bases and J 7 bases; nucleotides not matched to a gene: 11. The CDR3 loop spans 16 amino acids. The germline V gene encodes CDR1 SEHNR and CDR2 FQNEAQ (reference sequence).

This clone was counted a single time. The genes are TRBV15 and TRBJ1-5, with D possibly being TRBD1 (6 bases). Germline V gene data show CDR1 as LNHNV and CDR2 as YYDKDF (reference sequence). Trimming cost V 1 base and J 1 base, with 11 bases left between them. There are 16 residues in the CDR3. The chain's CDR3 is CATSRAGRGSNQPQHF. The CDR3 nucleotides read TGTGCCACCAGCAGAGCTGGGAGGGGGAGCAATCAGCCCCAGCATTTT.

The chain carries TRBV11-2 and TRBJ2-5, with 7 bases lining up with TRBD2. The CDR3 is 16 amino acids. Germline V CDR1 and CDR2: SGHAT, FQNNGV. The trim removed 0 bases at V and 2 bases at J, leaving 6 bases unmatched. The CDR3 reads CASSLDGGRGQETQYF. The CDR3 bases are TGTGCCAGCAGCTTAGATGGAGGGAGGGGACAAGAGACCCAGTACTTC.